One T cell receptor (beta chain) is described in this entry. Which antigen it targets is not known. No much larger clone is present one base from it, and per-base qualities are unavailable. This sample is part of a study of metastatic and nonmetastatic thyroid tumors (dated by TCRdb to 2018 to 2021). At the level of the whole study: The researchers compared repertoires between peripheral blood samples and tumor or nodule tissue samples from patients with malignant or benign thyroid disease.

The full study reports these points: In both blood and tumor samples, malignant tumors were reported to have significantly higher TCR beta diversity than benign nodules.

No treatment had been received by any patient before thyroid surgery. The study retrospectively analysed patient clinical samples collected from the early 2010s to the late 2010s using T-cell receptor beta sequencing. The receptor library was made with PCR. Sequenced using an Illumina HiSeq 4000. The TCR beta-chain CDR3 region of each patient was profiled by high-throughput sequencing. On the study's bioinformatics: The researchers built a classifier to tell apart papillary thyroid cancer patients with distant metastasis, based on CDR3 differences among clinicopathological groups. The Shannon index was used to assess repertoire diversity, and the Morisita-Horn index was used to assess tumor-blood repertoire similarity. The public reads were reprocessed in TCRdb via fastp at Q25 and MiXCR, keeping in-frame beta chains. The V and J calls, along with clone size, are taken from TCRdb and not from the paper's own processing. The sample contains 23,000 or so clones, around 30% of them found a single time. The ten largest clones take up approximately 20% of the sample.

The germline V gene sets CDR1 to SGHVS and CDR2 to FNYEAQ. The CDR3 spans 15 residues, from the cysteine through the phenylalanine. Of the read, only the CDR3 DNA is kept; its 45 bases are in frame from base 1. V sheds 5 bases and J sheds 4 bases, leaving 17 bases between their ends. This TCR was recovered from a female donor with papillary thyroid cancer or a benign thyroid nodule (not recorded which). Some clones in this sample may be carry-over from other donors' samples. The V gene is TRBV7-6 and the J gene is TRBJ1-1; tentative D gene TRBD1, with 5 bases matching. The sample was blood. The CDR3 amino acid sequence is: CASSPRIGDGTEAFF. Here is the DNA: TGTGCCAGCAGCCCGCGGATAGGGGATGGCACTGAAGCTTTCTTT.